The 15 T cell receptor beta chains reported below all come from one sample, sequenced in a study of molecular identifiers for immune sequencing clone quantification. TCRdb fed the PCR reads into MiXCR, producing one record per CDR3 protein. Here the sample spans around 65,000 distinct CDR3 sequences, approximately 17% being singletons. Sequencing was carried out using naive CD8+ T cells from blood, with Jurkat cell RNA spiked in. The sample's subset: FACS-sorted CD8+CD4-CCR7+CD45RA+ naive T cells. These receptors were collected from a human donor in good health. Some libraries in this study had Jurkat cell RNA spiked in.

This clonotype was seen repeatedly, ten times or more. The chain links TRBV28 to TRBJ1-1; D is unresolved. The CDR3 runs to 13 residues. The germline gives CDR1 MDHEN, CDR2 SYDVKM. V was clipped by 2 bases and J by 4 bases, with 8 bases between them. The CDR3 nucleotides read TGTGCCAGCAGTTTAGAAGGAGGCACTGAAGCTTTCTTT. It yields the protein CASSLEGGTEAFF.

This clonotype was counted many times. The CDR3 region is CASSSGQASSYEQYF. Written as DNA, the CDR3 is TGTGCCAGCAGCTCGGGACAGGCGAGCTCCTACGAGCAGTACTTC. The genes are TRBV7-8 and TRBJ2-7; TRBD1 matches 8 bases. Germline V lookup: CDR1 SGHVS, CDR2 FQNEAQ. This CDR3 has 15 amino acids. V was clipped by 4 bases and J by 0 bases; unmatched bases: 5.

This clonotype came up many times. For the CDR3, the DNA is TGTGCCAGTAGTACCCTCTTACTTCTTACAGATACGCAGTATTTT. It specifies CASSTLLLLTDTQYF. This sequence joins TRBV19 and TRBJ2-3; D remains unclear. Germline V gene data show CDR1 as LNHDA and CDR2 as SQIVND (reference sequence). The CDR3 has 15 residues. V was shortened by 4 bases and J by 3 bases, with 14 bases between the two germline ends.

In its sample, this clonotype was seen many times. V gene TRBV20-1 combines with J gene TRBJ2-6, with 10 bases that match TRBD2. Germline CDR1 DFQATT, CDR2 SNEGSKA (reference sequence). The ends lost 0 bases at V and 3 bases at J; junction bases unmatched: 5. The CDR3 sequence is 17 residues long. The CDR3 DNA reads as TGCAGTGCTAGAGATGAAGCTAGCGGGAGTGGGGCCAACGTCCTGACTTTC. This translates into CSARDEASGSGANVLTF.

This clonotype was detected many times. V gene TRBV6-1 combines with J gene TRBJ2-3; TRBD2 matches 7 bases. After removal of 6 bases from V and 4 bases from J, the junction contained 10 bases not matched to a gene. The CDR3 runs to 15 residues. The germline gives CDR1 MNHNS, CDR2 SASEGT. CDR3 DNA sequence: TGTGCCAGCAGCCTACTTGCGGGAGAGGCAGATACGCAGTATTTT. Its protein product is CASSLLAGEADTQYF.

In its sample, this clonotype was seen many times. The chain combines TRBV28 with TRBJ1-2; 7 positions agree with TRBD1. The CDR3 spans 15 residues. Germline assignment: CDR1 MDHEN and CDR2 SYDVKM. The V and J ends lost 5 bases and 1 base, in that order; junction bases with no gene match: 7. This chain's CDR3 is CASSEYRGINYGYTF. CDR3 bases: TGTGCCAGCAGTGAATACAGGGGAATTAACTATGGCTACACCTTC.

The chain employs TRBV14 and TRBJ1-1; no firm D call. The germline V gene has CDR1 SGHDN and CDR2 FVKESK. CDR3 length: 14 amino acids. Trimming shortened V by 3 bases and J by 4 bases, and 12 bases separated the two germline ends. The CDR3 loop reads CASSQSLGITEAFF. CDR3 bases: TGTGCCAGCAGCCAGAGTTTAGGAATCACTGAAGCTTTCTTT. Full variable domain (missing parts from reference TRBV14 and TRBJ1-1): EAGVTQFPSHSVIEKGQTVTLRCDPISGHDNLYWYRRVMGKEIKFLLHFVKESKQDESGMPNNRFLAERTGGTYSTLKVQPAELEDSGVYFCASSQSLGITEAFFGQGTRLTVV.

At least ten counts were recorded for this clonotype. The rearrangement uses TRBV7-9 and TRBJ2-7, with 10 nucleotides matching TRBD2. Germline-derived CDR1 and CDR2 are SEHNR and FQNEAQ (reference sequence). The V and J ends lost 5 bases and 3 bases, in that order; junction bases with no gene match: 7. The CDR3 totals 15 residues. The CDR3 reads CASSRSGRAYYEQYF. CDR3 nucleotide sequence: TGTGCCAGCAGCCGGAGCGGGAGGGCCTACTACGAGCAGTACTTC.

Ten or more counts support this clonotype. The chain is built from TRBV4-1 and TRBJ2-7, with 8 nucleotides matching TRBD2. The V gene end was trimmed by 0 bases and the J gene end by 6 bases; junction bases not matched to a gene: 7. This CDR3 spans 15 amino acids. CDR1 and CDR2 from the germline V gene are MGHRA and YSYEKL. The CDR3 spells CASSQDPGLVGEQYF. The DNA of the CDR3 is TGCGCCAGCAGCCAAGATCCGGGACTAGTTGGCGAGCAGTACTTC.

CDR3 protein: CASSQDLAWQNAYGYTF. CDR3 in DNA: TGCGCCAGCAGCCAAGATCTTGCGTGGCAGAACGCCTATGGCTACACCTTC. This chain uses TRBV4-3 with TRBJ1-2; D remains ambiguous. There are 17 residues in the CDR3. Trimming removed 0 bases from V and 4 bases from J, with 18 bases in between. From germline, CDR1 is LGHNA and CDR2 YSLEER.

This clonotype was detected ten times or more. CDR3 sequence reads: CASSTDRDPFQPYGYTF. The CDR3 DNA reads TGTGCCAGCAGCACCGACAGGGACCCTTTCCAGCCCTACGGCTACACCTTC. This chain uses TRBV13 with TRBJ1-2; 7 nucleotides agree with TRBD1. CDR1 PRHDT and CDR2 FYEKMQ come from the germline V gene (reference sequence). V trimming: 5 bases; J trimming: 8 bases; junction bases outside the gene matches: 20. The CDR3 covers 17 residues.

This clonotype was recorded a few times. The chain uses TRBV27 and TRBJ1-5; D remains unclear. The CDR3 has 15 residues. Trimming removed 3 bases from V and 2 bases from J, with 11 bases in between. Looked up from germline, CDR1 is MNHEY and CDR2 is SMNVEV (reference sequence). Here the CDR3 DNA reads TGTGCCAGCAGTTTGAGCAGTAATGGCAATCAGCCCCAGCATTTT. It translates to CASSLSSNGNQPQHF.

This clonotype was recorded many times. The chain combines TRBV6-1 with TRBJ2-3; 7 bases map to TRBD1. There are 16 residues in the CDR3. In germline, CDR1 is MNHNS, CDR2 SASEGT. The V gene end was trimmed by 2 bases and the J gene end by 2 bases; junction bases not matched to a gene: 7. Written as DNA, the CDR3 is TGTGCCAGCAGTGAATGGGGGACAGAGAACACAGATACGCAGTATTTT. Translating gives CASSEWGTENTDTQYF.

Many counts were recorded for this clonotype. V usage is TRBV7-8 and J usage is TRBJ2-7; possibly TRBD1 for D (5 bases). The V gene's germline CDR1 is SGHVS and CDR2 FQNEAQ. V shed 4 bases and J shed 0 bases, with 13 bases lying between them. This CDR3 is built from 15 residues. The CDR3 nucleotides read TGTGCCAGCAGCTCGGAGACAGCCTTCTCCTACGAGCAGTACTTC. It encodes CASSSETAFSYEQYF. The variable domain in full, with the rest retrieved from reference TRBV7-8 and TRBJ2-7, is GAGVSQSPRYKVAKRGQDVALRCDPISGHVSLFWYQQALGQGPEFLTYFQNEAQLDKSGLPSDRFFAERPEGSVSTLKIQRTQQEDSAVYLCASSSETAFSYEQYFGPGTRLTVT.

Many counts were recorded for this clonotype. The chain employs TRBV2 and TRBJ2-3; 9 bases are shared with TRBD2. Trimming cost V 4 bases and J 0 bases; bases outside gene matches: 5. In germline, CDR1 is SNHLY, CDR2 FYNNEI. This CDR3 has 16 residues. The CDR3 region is CASSGTSGYSTDTQYF. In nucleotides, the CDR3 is TGTGCCAGCAGTGGAACTAGCGGGTATAGCACAGATACGCAGTATTTT.